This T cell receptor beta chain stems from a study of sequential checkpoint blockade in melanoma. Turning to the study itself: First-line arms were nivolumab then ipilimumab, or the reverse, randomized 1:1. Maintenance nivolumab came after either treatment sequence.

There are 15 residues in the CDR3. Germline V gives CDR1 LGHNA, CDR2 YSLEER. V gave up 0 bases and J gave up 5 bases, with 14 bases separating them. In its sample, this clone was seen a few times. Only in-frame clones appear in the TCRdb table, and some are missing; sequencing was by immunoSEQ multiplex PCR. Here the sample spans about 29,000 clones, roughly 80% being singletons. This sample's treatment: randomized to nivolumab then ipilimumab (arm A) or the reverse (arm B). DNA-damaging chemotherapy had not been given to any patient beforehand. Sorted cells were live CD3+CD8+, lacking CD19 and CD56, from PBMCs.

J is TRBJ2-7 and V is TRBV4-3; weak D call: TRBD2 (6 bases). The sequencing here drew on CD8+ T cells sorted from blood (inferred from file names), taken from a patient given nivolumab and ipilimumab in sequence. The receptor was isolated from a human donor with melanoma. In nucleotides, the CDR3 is TGCGCCAGCAGCCAAGATCTATTCGGGGGAGACGAGCAGTACTTC. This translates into CASSQDLFGGDEQYF.